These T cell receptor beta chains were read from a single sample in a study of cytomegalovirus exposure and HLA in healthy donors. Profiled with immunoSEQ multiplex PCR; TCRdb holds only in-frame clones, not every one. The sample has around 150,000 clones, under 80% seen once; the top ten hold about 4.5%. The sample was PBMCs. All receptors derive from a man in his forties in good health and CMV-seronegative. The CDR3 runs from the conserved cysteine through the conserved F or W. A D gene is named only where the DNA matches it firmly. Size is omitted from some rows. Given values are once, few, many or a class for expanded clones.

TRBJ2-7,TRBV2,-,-,TGTGCCAGCAGTGAAGCGGGGCGGCGGTACTACGAGCAGTACTTC,CASSEAGRRYYEQYF
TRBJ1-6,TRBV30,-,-,TGTGCCTGGACCCTGACAGGCTCCTATAATTCACCCCTCCACTTT,CAWTLTGSYNSPLHF
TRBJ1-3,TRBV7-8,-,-,TGTGCCAGCAGCCCGATGACAGGCTTCTCTGGAAACACCATATATTTT,CASSPMTGFSGNTIYF
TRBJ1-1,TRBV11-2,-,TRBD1,TGTGCCAGCAGCATTTACAGGGGGCAGGACACTGAAGCTTTCTTT,CASSIYRGQDTEAFF
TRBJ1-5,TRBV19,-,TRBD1,TGTGCCAGTAGTTTACTAGACAGGGCAAATCAGCCCCAGCATTTT,CASSLLDRANQPQHF
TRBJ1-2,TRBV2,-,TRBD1,TGTGCCAGCCCGTCTGGGGCAGGGGGCGACTATGGCTACACCTTC,CASPSGAGGDYGYTF
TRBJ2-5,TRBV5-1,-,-,TGCGCCAGCAGCCCCGGGGGACAGCAAGAGACCCAGTACTTC,CASSPGGQQETQYF
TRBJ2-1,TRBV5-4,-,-,TGTGCCAGCAAACCCTCCCCTATATCCTACAATGAGCAGTTCTTC,CASKPSPISYNEQFF
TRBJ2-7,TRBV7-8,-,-,TGTGCCAGCAGCTTAGGGCGGAGGCAGGACGAGCAGTACTTC,CASSLGRRQDEQYF
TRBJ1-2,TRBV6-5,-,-,TGTGCCAGCAGAGACAGGTCAGAGGGCTACACCTTC,CASRDRSEGYTF
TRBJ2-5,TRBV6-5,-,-,TGTGCCAGCAGCCACGGGACAAAACAAGAGACCCAGTACTTC,CASSHGTKQETQYF
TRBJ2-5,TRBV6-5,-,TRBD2,TGTGCCAGCAGCTTTCGCGGGGGGCATGTAGAGACCCAGTACTTC,CASSFRGGHVETQYF
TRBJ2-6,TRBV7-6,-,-,TGTGCCAGCAGCTCCTCGGCGGGGCTGCTCTCTGGGGCCAACGTCCTGACTTTC,CASSSSAGLLSGANVLTF
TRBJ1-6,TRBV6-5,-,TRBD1,TGTGCCAGCTCCCACAGGGGAGGTCATTCACCCCTCCACTTT,CASSHRGGHSPLHF
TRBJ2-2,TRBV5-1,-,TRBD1,TGCGCCAGCAGCCCCGGACAGGGCTTCACCGGGGAGCTGTTTTTT,CASSPGQGFTGELFF
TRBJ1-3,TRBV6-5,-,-,TGTGCCAGCAGTCGACAGATCCATGGAAACACCATATATTTT,CASSRQIHGNTIYF
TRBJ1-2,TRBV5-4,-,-,TGTGCCAGCAGCCCACGACAGCCCTCCTATGGCTACACCTTC,CASSPRQPSYGYTF
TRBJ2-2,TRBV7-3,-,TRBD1,TGTGCCAGCAGCTCTGACAGGGGGCCGGCCGGGGAGCTGTTTTTT,CASSSDRGPAGELFF
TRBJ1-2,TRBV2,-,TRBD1,TGTGCCTCCAACAAGGGGGCACTGGAGGGCTACACCTTC,CASNKGALEGYTF
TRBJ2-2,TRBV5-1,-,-,TGCGCCAGCAGCTTGAGGCCAGGGCCCACCGGGGAGCTGTTTTTT,CASSLRPGPTGELFF
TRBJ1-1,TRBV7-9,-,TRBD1,TGTGCCAGCAGCCCTACAGGGGAGGACACTGAAGCTTTCTTT,CASSPTGEDTEAFF
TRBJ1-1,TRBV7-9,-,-,TGTGCCAGCACCCTCGGGGGGGGATCCACTGAAGCTTTCTTT,CASTLGGGSTEAFF
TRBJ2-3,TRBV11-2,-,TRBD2,TGTGCCAGCAGCTTAGAAATAGCGGGGGGCACAGATACGCAGTATTTT,CASSLEIAGGTDTQYF
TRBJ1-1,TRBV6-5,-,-,TGTGCCAGCAGTGCCAGGGGATTGAACACTGAAGCTTTCTTT,CASSARGLNTEAFF
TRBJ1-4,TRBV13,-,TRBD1,TGTGCCAGCAGCTACACCGGGACAGGGGGCGCAACTAATGAAAAACTGTTTTTT,CASSYTGTGGATNEKLFF
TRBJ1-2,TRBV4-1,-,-,TGCGCCAGCAGCCAAGATTCGGCCGGGAACTATGGCTACACCTTC,CASSQDSAGNYGYTF
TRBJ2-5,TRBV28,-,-,TGTGCCAGCAGTCCAGGGGGGATCCAAGAGACCCAGTACTTC,CASSPGGIQETQYF
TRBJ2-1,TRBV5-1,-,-,TGCGCCAGCAGCTTGGTTTATAGCGGACTCCTCAATGAGCAGTTCTTC,CASSLVYSGLLNEQFF
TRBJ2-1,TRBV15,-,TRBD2,TGTGCCACCAGCGCCCGTGGGGGGGTCGATGAGCAGTTCTTC,CATSARGGVDEQFF
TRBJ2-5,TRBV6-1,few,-,TGTGCCAGCAGTGAAGCGAGGCAGAGGTGGGAGACCCAGTACTTC,CASSEARQRWETQYF
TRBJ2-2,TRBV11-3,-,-,TGTGCCAGCAGCTTCGGTAGCGGATACACCGGGGAGCTGTTTTTT,CASSFGSGYTGELFF
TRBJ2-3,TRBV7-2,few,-,TGTGCGGACTCTCCGGGGTCTAGCACAGATACGCAGTATTTT,CADSPGSSTDTQYF
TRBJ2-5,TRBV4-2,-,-,TGTGCCAGCAGCCAGGACAGCCAAGAGACCCAGTACTTC,CASSQDSQETQYF
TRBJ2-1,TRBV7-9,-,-,TGTGCCTGGCGGGGTACCTACAATGAGCAGTTCTTC,CAWRGTYNEQFF
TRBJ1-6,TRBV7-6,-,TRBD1,TGTGCCAGCAGCCAGGGGGGACCCCTCCACTTT,CASSQGGPLHF
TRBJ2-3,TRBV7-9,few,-,TGTGCCAGCACCCTAGGGAACTGGGGCGGTCCCCCTCTGGAGGATACGCAGTATTTT,CASTLGNWGGPPLEDTQYF
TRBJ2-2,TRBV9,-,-,TGTGCCAGCTCCCCCAGGGCCACCAACACCGGGGAGCTGTTTTTT,CASSPRATNTGELFF
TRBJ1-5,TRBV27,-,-,TGTGCCAGCAGTTTTATTAATCAGCCCCAGCATTTT,CASSFINQPQHF
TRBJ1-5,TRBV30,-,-,TGTGCCTGGTCGACAGGCTCCAATCAGCCCCAGCATTTT,CAWSTGSNQPQHF
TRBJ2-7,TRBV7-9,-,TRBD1,TGTGCCAGCAGCCGTTCCGGGACAGCCTACGAGCAGTACTTC,CASSRSGTAYEQYF
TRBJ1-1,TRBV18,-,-,TGTGCCAGCTCCGGGGGGCGGGCGGTTGCTGAAGCTTTCTTT,CASSGGRAVAEAFF
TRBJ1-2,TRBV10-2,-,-,TGCGCCAGCAGTGCGTCAGTAGCTAACTATGGCTACACCTTC,CASSASVANYGYTF
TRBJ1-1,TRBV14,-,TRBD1,TGTGCCAGCAGCCCCTGGACAGGGGTAGGGGAAGCTTTCTTT,CASSPWTGVGEAFF
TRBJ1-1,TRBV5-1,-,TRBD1,TGCGCCAGCAGCTGGGGTGGGACAGGGGGCGCAGGGGGCCTGAACACTGAAGCTTTCTTT,CASSWGGTGGAGGLNTEAFF
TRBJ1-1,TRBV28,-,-,TGTGCCAGCGGTTTGGTGGGGCGCAGAGCCTTCTTT,CASGLVGRRAFF
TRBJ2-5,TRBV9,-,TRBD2,TGTGCCAGCAGCGCGTTGGCTAGCGGGGGCCGAGAGACCCAGTACTTC,CASSALASGGRETQYF